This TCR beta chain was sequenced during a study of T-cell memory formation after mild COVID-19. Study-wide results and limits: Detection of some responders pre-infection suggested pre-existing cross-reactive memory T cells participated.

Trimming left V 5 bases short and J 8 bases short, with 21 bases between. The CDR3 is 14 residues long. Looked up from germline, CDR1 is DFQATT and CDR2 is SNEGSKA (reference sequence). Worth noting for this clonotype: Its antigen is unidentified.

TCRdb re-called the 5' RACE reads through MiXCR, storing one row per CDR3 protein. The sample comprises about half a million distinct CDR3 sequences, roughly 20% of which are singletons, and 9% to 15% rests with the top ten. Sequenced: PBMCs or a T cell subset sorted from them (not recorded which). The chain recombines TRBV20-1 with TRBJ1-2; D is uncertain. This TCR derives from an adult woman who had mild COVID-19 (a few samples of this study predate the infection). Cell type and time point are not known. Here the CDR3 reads CSAAQDGVAQGYTF. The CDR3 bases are TGCAGTGCTGCCCAAGACGGAGTAGCTCAGGGCTACACCTTC.